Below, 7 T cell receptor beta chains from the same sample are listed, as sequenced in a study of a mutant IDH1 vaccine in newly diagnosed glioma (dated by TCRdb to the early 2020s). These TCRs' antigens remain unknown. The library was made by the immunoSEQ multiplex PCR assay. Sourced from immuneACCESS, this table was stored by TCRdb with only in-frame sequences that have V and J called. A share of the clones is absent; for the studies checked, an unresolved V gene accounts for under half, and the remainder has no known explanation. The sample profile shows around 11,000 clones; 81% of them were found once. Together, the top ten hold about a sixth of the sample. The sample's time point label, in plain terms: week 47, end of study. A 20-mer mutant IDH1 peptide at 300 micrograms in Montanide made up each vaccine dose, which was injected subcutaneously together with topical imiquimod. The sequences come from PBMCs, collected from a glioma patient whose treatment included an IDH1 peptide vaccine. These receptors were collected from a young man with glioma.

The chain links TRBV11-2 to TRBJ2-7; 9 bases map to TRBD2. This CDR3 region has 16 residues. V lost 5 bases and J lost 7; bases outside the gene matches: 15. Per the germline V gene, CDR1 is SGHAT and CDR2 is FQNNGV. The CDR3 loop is CASSLAGTSFPSEQYF. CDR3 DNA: TGTGCCAGCAGCCTAGCCGGGACTAGCTTTCCTTCAGAGCAGTACTTC.

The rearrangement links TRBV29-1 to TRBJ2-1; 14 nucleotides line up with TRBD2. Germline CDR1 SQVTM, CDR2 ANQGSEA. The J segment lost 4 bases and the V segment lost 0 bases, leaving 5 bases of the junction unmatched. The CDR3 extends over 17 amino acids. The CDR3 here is CSVEDRLAGGWYNEQFF. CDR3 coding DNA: TGCAGCGTTGAAGATCGACTAGCGGGAGGGTGGTACAATGAGCAGTTCTTC.

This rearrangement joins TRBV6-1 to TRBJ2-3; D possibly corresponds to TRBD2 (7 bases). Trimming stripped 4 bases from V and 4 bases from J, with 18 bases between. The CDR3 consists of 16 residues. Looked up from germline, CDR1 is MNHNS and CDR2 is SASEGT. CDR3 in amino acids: CASSGLLGGGADTQYF. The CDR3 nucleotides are TGTGCCAGCAGTGGCCTCCTAGGGGGAGGGGCAGATACGCAGTATTTT.

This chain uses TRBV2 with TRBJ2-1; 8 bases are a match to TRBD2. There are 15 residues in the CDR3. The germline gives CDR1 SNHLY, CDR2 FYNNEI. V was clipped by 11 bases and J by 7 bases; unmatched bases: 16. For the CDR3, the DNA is TGTGCCGCTACTAGCGGCTCCGGCTTCAGAAATGAGCAGTTCTTC. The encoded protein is CAATSGSGFRNEQFF.

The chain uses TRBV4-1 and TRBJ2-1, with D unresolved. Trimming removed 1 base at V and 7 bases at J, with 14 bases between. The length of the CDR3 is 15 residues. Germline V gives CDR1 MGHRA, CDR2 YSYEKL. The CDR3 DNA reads TGCGCCAGCAGCCAAGTTTTAGCAATGGGTAATGAGCAGTTCTTC. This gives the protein CASSQVLAMGNEQFF.

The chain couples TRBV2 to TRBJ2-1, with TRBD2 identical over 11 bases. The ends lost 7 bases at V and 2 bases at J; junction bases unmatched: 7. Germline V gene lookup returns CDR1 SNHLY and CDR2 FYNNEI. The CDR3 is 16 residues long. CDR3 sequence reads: CASIRSGLAAYNEQFF. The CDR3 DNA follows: TGTGCCAGCATAAGATCGGGACTAGCGGCCTACAATGAGCAGTTCTTC.

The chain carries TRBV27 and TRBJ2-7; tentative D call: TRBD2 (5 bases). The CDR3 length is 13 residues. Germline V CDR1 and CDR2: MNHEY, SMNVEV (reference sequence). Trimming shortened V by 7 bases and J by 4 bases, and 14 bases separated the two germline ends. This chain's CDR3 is CASKKAAQYEQYF. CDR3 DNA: TGTGCCAGCAAAAAAGCGGCCCAATACGAGCAGTACTTC.